A single sample is the source of the 32 T cell receptor beta chains below, sequenced in a study of blood T cell repertoires in COVID-19. Sequencing used immunoSEQ multiplex PCR; TCRdb keeps in-frame clones, though not all of them. The data show approximately 170,000 clones, roughly 85% seen once. Sequenced input: PBMCs or T cells enriched from blood (not recorded which). The receptor set was obtained from a woman in her forties or fifties who had recovered from COVID-19.

There are a few counts of this clone. This chain uses TRBV2 with TRBJ2-1, with a weak D call TRBD2 (6 bases). The CDR3 totals 13 residues. From germline, CDR1 is SNHLY and CDR2 FYNNEI. V lost 11 bases and J 2 bases, leaving 13 bases between the germline ends. CDR3 residues: CAGGKGAYNEQFF. The CDR3 nucleotides read TGTGCCGGCGGGAAGGGAGCCTACAATGAGCAGTTCTTC.

This chain connects TRBV7-9 to TRBJ2-1; 10 bases map to TRBD2. The CDR3 is made up of 15 amino acids. Germline V gene sequence: CDR1 SEHNR, CDR2 FQNEAQ (reference sequence). V lost 2 bases, J lost 8 bases, and 6 bases stayed unmatched. The CDR3 sequence is CASSLKAGGSDEQFF. The CDR3 bases are TGTGCCAGCAGCTTAAAAGCGGGAGGGTCCGATGAGCAGTTCTTC.

The rearrangement uses TRBV7-9 and TRBJ1-2; TRBD1 matches at 9 bases. This CDR3 is built from 16 residues. After removal of 4 bases from V and 1 base from J, the junction contained 7 bases not matched to a gene. CDR1 is SEHNR, CDR2 FQNEAQ, per germline (reference sequence). The CDR3 spells CASSSRRTGVNYGYTF. CDR3 DNA sequence: TGTGCCAGCAGCTCAAGACGGACAGGGGTTAACTATGGCTACACCTTC.

This clone was counted a few times. The chain joins TRBV12-3 or TRBV12-4 to TRBJ1-1; maybe TRBD1 (5 bases). V lost 0 bases and J 7 bases, leaving 9 bases between the germline ends. The length of the CDR3 is 13 residues. In nucleotides, the CDR3 is TGTGCCAGCAGTTTAGCGCCAGGGTATGAAGCTTTCTTT. Translation: CASSLAPGYEAFF.

The CDR3 is CASGQFQPPWASNQPQHF. Written as DNA, the CDR3 is TGTGCTAGTGGCCAATTCCAGCCGCCTTGGGCTAGCAATCAGCCCCAGCATTTT. The gene calls are TRBV12-5 and TRBJ1-5; D is unclear. The CDR3 covers 18 residues. The ends were cut back, 6 bases at V and 0 bases at J, with 21 bases in the middle. Germline loops: CDR1 LGHNT, CDR2 FRNRAP.

This clone was recorded only once. The rearrangement links TRBV5-1 to TRBJ1-1, with TRBD1 matching 8 bases. Per the germline V gene, CDR1 is SGHRS and CDR2 is YFSETQ. CDR3 length equals 13 residues. J was trimmed by 4 bases and V by 3 bases; bases with no gene match: 2. The CDR3: CASSWTGSTEAFF. The CDR3 nucleotides read TGCGCCAGCAGCTGGACAGGGTCCACTGAAGCTTTCTTT.

The chain carries TRBV24-1 and TRBJ2-1, with a tentative D call TRBD1 (6 bases). Germline loops: CDR1 KGHDR, CDR2 SFDVKD. V was trimmed by 5 bases and J by 4 bases, leaving 14 bases between them. This CDR3 contains 15 residues. The CDR3 DNA follows: TGTGCCACCAGTGGGGGCAGGGGATATTACAATGAGCAGTTCTTC. It is translated as CATSGGRGYYNEQFF.

V usage is TRBV14 and J usage is TRBJ1-1; 8 nucleotides align to TRBD1. CDR1 and CDR2 (germline): SGHDN, FVKESK. Trimming took 2 bases from V and 1 from J; bases not matched to a gene: 12. The CDR3 loop spans 18 amino acids. The CDR3, as DNA: TGTGCCAGCAGCCAACCTCACAGGGGGGGTCTAAGGAACACTGAAGCTTTCTTT. It yields the protein CASSQPHRGGLRNTEAFF.

This clone has just a few counts. The V call is TRBV20-1, the J call TRBJ2-3, with 8 bases lining up with TRBD2. Germline V CDR1 and CDR2: DFQATT, SNEGSKA (reference sequence). V gave up 5 bases and J gave up 10 bases; unmatched junction bases: 5. The CDR3 totals 11 residues. This CDR3 is CSAPTSGPQYF. CDR3 DNA: TGCAGTGCTCCCACTAGCGGACCGCAGTATTTT.

This chain joins TRBV6-2 or TRBV6-3 and TRBJ2-7; maybe TRBD2 (6 bases). Trimming shortened V by 5 bases and J by 0 bases, and 11 bases separated the two germline ends. This CDR3 spans 14 amino acids. CDR1 is MNHEY and CDR2 is SVGEGT in the germline V gene. In nucleotides, the CDR3 is TGTGCCAGCAGTCGGGACTGGAACTCCTACGAGCAGTACGTC. Its translation is CASSRDWNSYEQYV.

CDR3 residues: CTSSQDGDRANYGYTF. CDR3 bases: TGCACCAGCAGCCAAGATGGGGACAGGGCAAACTATGGCTACACCTTC. The chain joins TRBV1 to TRBJ1-2; no DNA check was done on the table's D call, TRBD1. TRBV1 has pseudogene status. CDR3 size: 16 residues.

DNA of the CDR3: TGCGCCAGCAGCTTCCGGCTAGCGGGAGTACATGAGCAGTTCTTC. As protein: CASSFRLAGVHEQFF. The genes are TRBV5-1 and TRBJ2-1, with 10 bases identical to TRBD2. After removal of 2 bases from V and 8 bases from J, the junction contained 7 bases not matched to a gene. The V gene's germline CDR1 is SGHRS and CDR2 YFSETQ. The CDR3 length is 15 residues.

The rearrangement links TRBV24-1 to TRBJ2-1; 11 nucleotides agree with TRBD1. The CDR3 contains 17 residues. V trimming: 4 bases; J trimming: 9 bases; junction bases outside the gene matches: 13. The germline CDR1 and CDR2 sequences are KGHDR and SFDVKD. CDR3 coding DNA: TGTGCCACCAGTGAACACGGCAAATGGACAGGGGGCGTTGAGCAGTTCTTC. The encoded protein is CATSEHGKWTGGVEQFF.

The chain carries TRBV9 and TRBJ2-5, with a tentative D call TRBD1 (5 bases). Germline CDR1 SGDLS, CDR2 YYNGEE. CDR3 length equals 15 residues. With 3 bases removed from V and 5 bases from J, the gap between germline ends came to 17 bases. For the CDR3, the DNA is TGTGCCAGCAGCGGCCAGTGGGGCAGACAGGAGACCCAGTACTTC. Translating it yields CASSGQWGRQETQYF.

V gene TRBV4-1 combines with J gene TRBJ1-3, with D perhaps TRBD1 (5 bases). V was trimmed by 3 bases and J by 2 bases, leaving 14 bases between them. CDR1 MGHRA and CDR2 YSYEKL come from the germline V gene. CDR3 size: 16 residues. The CDR3 protein is CASSQALGGTGNTIYF. The CDR3 DNA reads TGCGCCAGCAGCCAGGCTCTCGGGGGGACTGGAAACACCATATATTTT.

The chain links TRBV29-1 to TRBJ2-3, with D possibly matching TRBD2 (5 bases). V was trimmed by 7 bases and J by 0 bases, leaving 17 bases between them. Germline CDR1 and CDR2: SQVTM and ANQGSEA. This CDR3 is 15 amino acids long. The DNA of the CDR3 is TGCAGCGCACTAGGCGGCAGCTCTAGCACAGATACGCAGTATTTT. It translates to CSALGGSSSTDTQYF.

Concerning this clone itself: The missing conserved phenylalanine or tryptophan at the end of this CDR3 makes a read error likely. It is unclear where the CDR3 begins or ends on the DNA, so no DNA is shown, and the CDR3 is as TCRdb lists it. The chain joins TRBV27 to TRBJ1-3; the table's D call, TRBD1, has no DNA check behind it. Germline V CDR1 and CDR2: MNHEY, SMNVEV (reference sequence). Both ends counted, the CDR3 spans 14 residues. The CDR3 region is CASSIQTIGTIYFG.

This clone was detected only once. This chain connects TRBV24-1 to TRBJ2-3; D is undetermined. This CDR3 spans 13 amino acids. Germline CDR1 reads KGHDR; CDR2 reads SFDVKD. V was clipped by 5 bases and J by 6 bases, with 11 bases between them. The CDR3 coding sequence is TGTGCCACCAGTGGCGTCACCCTGGATACGCAGTATTTT. Translation gives CATSGVTLDTQYF.

The CDR3, as DNA: TGCGCCAGCAGCCAAGTTCCTAAAGCCCGTAACTCGGGTGAAGCTTTCTTT. Its translation: CASSQVPKARNSGEAFF. The chain links TRBV4-1 to TRBJ1-1; D call uncertain. Germline V gene sequence: CDR1 MGHRA, CDR2 YSYEKL. The CDR3 runs 17 residues. V was cut by 1 base and J by 7 bases, with 22 bases left in between.

This rearrangement joins TRBV28 to TRBJ1-6; TRBD1 might be the D (5 bases). V was pared by 10 bases and J by 0 bases, with 10 bases between. From germline, CDR1 is MDHEN and CDR2 SYDVKM. CDR3 length: 14 amino acids. The CDR3 loop reads CATLRGSYNSPLHF. The CDR3 DNA reads as TGTGCCACCCTAAGGGGCTCCTATAATTCACCCCTCCACTTT.

The rearrangement joins TRBV30 to TRBJ2-1; the match to TRBD1 covers 8 bases. This CDR3 is 15 amino acids long. From germline, CDR1 is GTSNPN and CDR2 SVGIG (reference sequence). With 0 bases clipped from V and 9 bases from J, the junction kept 10 bases outside the gene matches. In DNA, the CDR3 is TGTGCCTGGAGTGTACGCCGGACAGGGCTCGGTGAGCAGTTCTTC. Its protein product is CAWSVRRTGLGEQFF.

V gene TRBV30 combines with J gene TRBJ1-4, with D possibly being TRBD1 (6 bases). V was cut by 3 bases and J by 1 base, with 9 bases left in between. The CDR3 totals 14 residues. Germline V gives CDR1 GTSNPN, CDR2 SVGIG (reference sequence). The CDR3 region has the DNA TGTGCCTGGAGACCGGACAGAACTAATGAAAAACTGTTTTTT. Translated, it gives CAWRPDRTNEKLFF.

This chain links TRBV7-8 with TRBJ2-7; TRBD2 matches 13 bases. Germline V CDR1 and CDR2: SGHVS, FQNEAQ. The CDR3 sequence is 16 residues long. V lost 1 base and J lost 2; bases outside the gene matches: 2. CDR3 bases: TGTGCCAGCAGCTTAGGAACTAGCGGGGGGGCCTACGAGCAGTACGTC. It encodes CASSLGTSGGAYEQYV.

The chain joins TRBV24-1 to TRBJ2-1, with D possibly matching TRBD1 (6 bases). Germline values: CDR1 KGHDR, CDR2 SFDVKD. The length of the CDR3 is 13 residues. The V gene lost 8 bases and the J gene lost 2 bases, with 9 bases spanning the gap. The CDR3 DNA reads as TGTGCCACCACAGGGGAAGCCTACAATGAGCAGTTCTTC. Translation gives CATTGEAYNEQFF.

This CDR3 reads CASSASTDTQYF. The CDR3 DNA is TGTGCCAGCAGCGCGAGCACAGATACGCAGTATTTT. V usage is TRBV9 and J usage is TRBJ2-3; no clear D gene. Germline values: CDR1 SGDLS, CDR2 YYNGEE. This CDR3 has 12 residues. Trimming left V 3 bases short and J 0 bases short, with 2 bases between.

This clone was detected only a few times. The chain carries TRBV18 and TRBJ1-1; unclear D gene. The V gene lost 3 bases and the J gene lost 3 bases, with 8 bases spanning the gap. Germline loops: CDR1 KGHSH, CDR2 LQKENI. The length of the CDR3 is 13 residues. CDR3 sequence reads: CASSPLSDTEAFF. Here the CDR3 DNA reads TGTGCCAGCTCACCCTTGTCAGACACTGAAGCTTTCTTT.

The chain employs TRBV7-2 and TRBJ2-7, with 7 bases fitting TRBD2. This CDR3 region has 14 residues. Looked up from germline, CDR1 is SGHTA and CDR2 is FQGNSA. V trimming: 4 bases; J trimming: 2 bases; junction bases outside the gene matches: 5. The CDR3 bases are TGTGCCAGCAGCTCGGCTGGGGGGGCCTACGAGCAGTACGTC. It encodes CASSSAGGAYEQYV.

The chain couples TRBV19 to TRBJ1-1; 7 positions match TRBD1. V gave up 4 bases and J gave up 4 bases; unmatched junction bases: 12. Germline values: CDR1 LNHDA, CDR2 SQIVND (reference sequence). The CDR3 is 16 residues long. The CDR3 DNA sequence: TGTGCCAGTAGTACGGCGGAGGGGGCTAGGGGCACTGAAGCTTTCTTT. It codes for CASSTAEGARGTEAFF.

This clone was seen only a few times. This chain uses TRBV6-2 or TRBV6-3 with TRBJ1-1, with a weak D call TRBD1 (5 bases). This CDR3 has 21 amino acids. Trimming shortened V by 0 bases and J by 2 bases, and 28 bases separated the two germline ends. Looked up from germline, CDR1 is MNHEY and CDR2 is SVGEGT. CDR3 region: CASSYSVVGPDRLSLNTEAFF. DNA of the CDR3: TGTGCCAGCAGTTACTCGGTAGTTGGGCCCGACAGATTATCCCTAAACACTGAAGCTTTCTTT.

The chain carries TRBV28 and TRBJ1-3; no firm D call. The V gene's germline CDR1 is MDHEN and CDR2 SYDVKM. The CDR3 totals 14 residues. With 5 bases removed from V and 5 bases from J, the gap between germline ends came to 13 bases. CDR3 in amino acids: CASSKAVQRNTIYF. The DNA of the CDR3 is TGTGCCAGCAGTAAGGCGGTGCAGAGAAACACCATATATTTT. Looking up the rest from reference TRBV28 and TRBJ1-3 gives the full variable domain: DVKVTQSSRYLVKRTGEKVFLECVQDMDHENMFWYRQDPGLGLRLIYFSYDVKMKEKGDIPEGYSVSREKKERFSLILESASTNQTSMYLCASSKAVQRNTIYFGEGSWLTVV.

A few counts support this clone. This chain uses TRBV3-1 (or the pseudogene TRBV3-2) with TRBJ1-5; D is undetermined. The CDR3 is made up of 14 amino acids. Germline CDR1 LGHDT, CDR2 YNNKEL (reference sequence). Trimming took 4 bases from V and 9 from J, leaving 16 bases between them. The CDR3 region has the DNA TGTGCCAGCAGCCCTGGGCTATGGGGAGGGCCCCAGCATTTT. Translation: CASSPGLWGGPQHF.

V and J are TRBV19 and TRBJ2-2; TRBD2 is a possible D gene (6 bases). The germline gives CDR1 LNHDA, CDR2 SQIVND (reference sequence). This CDR3 has 16 residues. V was pared by 5 bases and J by 0 bases, with 13 bases between. The CDR3 DNA follows: TGTGCCAGTAGTCTTCTACTAGCCTCGAACACCGGGGAGCTGTTTTTT. This gives the protein CASSLLLASNTGELFF.